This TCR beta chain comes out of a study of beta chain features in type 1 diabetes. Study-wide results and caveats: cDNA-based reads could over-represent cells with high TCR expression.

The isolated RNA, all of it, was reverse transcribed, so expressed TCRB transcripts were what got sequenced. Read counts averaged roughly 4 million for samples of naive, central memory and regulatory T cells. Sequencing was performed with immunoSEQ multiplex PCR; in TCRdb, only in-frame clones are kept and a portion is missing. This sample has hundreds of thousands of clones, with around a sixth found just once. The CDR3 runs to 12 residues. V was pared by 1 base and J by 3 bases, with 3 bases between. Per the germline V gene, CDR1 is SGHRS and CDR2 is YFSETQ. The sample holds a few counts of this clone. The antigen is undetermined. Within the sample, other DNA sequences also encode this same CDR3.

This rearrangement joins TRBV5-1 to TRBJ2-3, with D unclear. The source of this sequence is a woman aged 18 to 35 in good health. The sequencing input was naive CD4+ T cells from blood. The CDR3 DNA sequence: TGCGCCAGCAGCTTGAGGACAGATACGCAGTATTTT. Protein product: CASSLRTDTQYF.